These 29 T cell receptor beta chains were sequenced from one sample in a study of T cell responses to AZD1222 COVID-19 vaccine. Profiled with immunoSEQ multiplex PCR; TCRdb holds only in-frame clones, not every one. The profile shows some 190,000 clones, 85% to 90% of them singletons. Here the sequenced sample was peripheral blood, taken on day 0 of AZD1222 vaccination. The receptors were gathered from an adult in good health.

This CDR3 reads CASSSRAEQYF. The DNA for the CDR3 is TGTGCCAGCAGTTCGCGGGCCGAGCAGTACTTC. V and J are TRBV2 and TRBJ2-7; TRBD2 might be the D (5 bases). Trimming cost V 5 bases and J 6 bases, with 8 bases left between them. The CDR3 sequence is 11 residues long. Germline CDR1 SNHLY, CDR2 FYNNEI.

This clone showed up just a few times. V gene TRBV11-2 combines with J gene TRBJ1-3; TRBD1 is a possible D gene (5 bases). The germline V and J ends were trimmed by 6 bases and 4 bases, with 16 bases remaining between them. Germline values: CDR1 SGHAT, CDR2 FQNNGV. The CDR3 length is 15 residues. CDR3 in amino acids: CASSPLGAGGNTIYF. The CDR3 DNA reads as TGTGCCAGCAGTCCCCTCGGGGCAGGCGGAAACACCATATATTTT.

About this clone itself: At one boundary the junction diverges from the germline segment, which might be a read error. The rearrangement joins TRBV3-1 (or the pseudogene TRBV3-2) to TRBJ1-4; D remains unclear. Germline assignment: CDR1 LGHDT and CDR2 YNNKEL (reference sequence). The CDR3 spans 13 residues. CDR3 in DNA: TGTGCCAGCAGCCTGGCAACCAATGAAAAACTGTTTTTT. It codes for CASSLATNEKLFF.

CDR3 amino acids: CASSMSWDRGYQPQHF. The CDR3 DNA is TGTGCCAGTAGTATGTCGTGGGACAGGGGCTATCAGCCCCAGCATTTT. This chain connects TRBV19 to TRBJ1-5; 10 positions match TRBD1. The CDR3 is 16 residues long. V shed 3 bases and J 5 bases; nucleotides not matched to a gene: 7. CDR1 LNHDA and CDR2 SQIVND come from the germline V gene (reference sequence).

The V gene is TRBV7-2, the J gene TRBJ2-7; D may match TRBD1 or TRBD2 (6 bases each). This CDR3 is built from 15 residues. The V end was cut by 4 bases, the J end by 1 base, with 14 bases between. Germline loops: CDR1 SGHTA, CDR2 FQGNSA. The CDR3: CASSWDGGVSYEQYF. Written as DNA, the CDR3 is TGTGCCAGCAGCTGGGACGGGGGCGTTTCCTACGAGCAGTACTTC. Based on the CDR3 plus reference TRBV7-2 and TRBJ2-7, the full variable domain is GAGVSQSPSNKVTEKGKDVELRCDPISGHTALYWYRQSLGQGLEFLIYFQGNSAPDKSGLPSDRFSAERTGGSVSTLTIQRTQQEDSAVYLCASSWDGGVSYEQYFGPGTRLTVT.

The CDR3, as DNA: TGCGCCAGCAGCTTATGGGGGGGCCCTGACACCGGGGAGCTGTTTTTT. Translated: CASSLWGGPDTGELFF. This chain connects TRBV5-1 to TRBJ2-2; tentative D call: TRBD2 (7 bases). The germline CDR1 and CDR2 sequences are SGHRS and YFSETQ. The CDR3 sequence is 16 residues long. The V end was cut by 2 bases, the J end by 3 bases, with 14 bases between.

CDR3 nucleotide sequence: TGTGCCAGCAGTGAAGCCCGGGACAGGGGGAGCTACACTGAAGCTTTCTTT. Translating it yields CASSEARDRGSYTEAFF. This sequence joins TRBV6-1 and TRBJ1-1; 11 bases map to TRBD1. The germline gives CDR1 MNHNS, CDR2 SASEGT. Trimming removed 0 bases from V and 3 bases from J; junction bases left unmatched: 6. CDR3 length: 17 residues.

The DNA for the CDR3 is TGTGCCAGTAGTCTGAGGGGGGATCAGCCCCAGCATTTT. It encodes CASSLRGDQPQHF. This rearrangement joins TRBV19 to TRBJ1-5; D might be TRBD1 (6 bases). Germline CDR1 is LNHDA and CDR2 is SQIVND (reference sequence). The V and J ends lost 5 bases and 5 bases respectively, with 10 bases between them. This CDR3 has 13 residues. The full variable domain, completed using reference TRBV19 and TRBJ1-5, is DGGITQSPKYLFRKEGQNVTLSCEQNLNHDAMYWYRQDPGQGLRLIYYSQIVNDFQKGDIAEGYSVSREKKESFPLTVTSAQKNPTAFYLCASSLRGDQPQHFGDGTRLSIL.

This chain uses TRBV5-1 with TRBJ2-1; D gene uncertain. The CDR3 is made up of 13 amino acids. Germline loops: CDR1 SGHRS, CDR2 YFSETQ. Trimming removed 1 base at V and 8 bases at J, with 10 bases between. The CDR3 here is CASSLKGGDEQFF. The CDR3 DNA is TGCGCCAGCAGCTTGAAGGGTGGGGATGAGCAGTTCTTC.

The CDR3 loop is CASRGNKGTRYGYTF. For the CDR3, the DNA is TGTGCCAGCCGGGGGAATAAGGGAACCCGCTATGGCTACACCTTC. The genes are TRBV11-2 and TRBJ1-2, with a weak D call TRBD1 (5 bases). CDR1 and CDR2 from the germline V gene are SGHAT and FQNNGV. The CDR3 covers 15 residues. The V and J ends lost 8 bases and 4 bases respectively, with 20 bases between them.

This rearrangement joins TRBV6-2 or TRBV6-3 to TRBJ1-2; 7 bases map to TRBD1. CDR1 MNHEY and CDR2 SVGEGT come from the germline V gene. J was trimmed by 7 bases and V by 6 bases; bases with no gene match: 8. This CDR3 region has 13 residues. The CDR3 nucleotides read TGTGCCAGCAGCGACCCAGGGGGATCTGGCTACACCTTC. Encoded protein: CASSDPGGSGYTF.

The chain employs TRBV7-2 and TRBJ1-5, with TRBD1 identical over 8 bases. CDR1 is SGHTA and CDR2 is FQGNSA in the germline V gene. This CDR3 spans 14 amino acids. J lost 3 bases, V lost 4 bases, and 2 bases had no gene match. CDR3 bases: TGTGCCAGCAGCTGGGGACAGGCCAATCAGCCCCAGCATTTT. It yields the protein CASSWGQANQPQHF.

The chain is built from TRBV12-3 or TRBV12-4 and TRBJ2-3; D is unresolved. The germline V and J ends were trimmed by 6 bases and 6 bases, with 10 bases remaining between them. This CDR3 spans 12 amino acids. The CDR3 DNA is TGTGCCAGCAGCCCGTCGCGGGATACGCAGTATTTT. Residues: CASSPSRDTQYF.

The rearrangement uses TRBV7-9 and TRBJ1-4, with D possibly matching TRBD1 (5 bases). The CDR3 loop spans 13 amino acids. Germline-derived CDR1 and CDR2 are SEHNR and FQNEAQ (reference sequence). V was cut by 0 bases and J by 11 bases, with 10 bases left in between. The CDR3 nucleotides are TGTGCCAGCAGCTTAGCCCAGTGGGGCAAACTGTTTTTT. Its protein product is CASSLAQWGKLFF.

This sequence joins TRBV10-3 and TRBJ1-6; TRBD1 might be the D (6 bases). In germline, CDR1 is ENHRY, CDR2 SYGVKD. The CDR3 has 15 residues. Deletions cut 2 bases from V and 2 bases from J, with 7 bases between. The CDR3 nucleotides are TGTGCCATCAGTGAGCGGGGGCCCTATAATTCACCCCTCCACTTT. This codes for CAISERGPYNSPLHF.

This chain uses TRBV4-1 with TRBJ2-1; D call uncertain. The CDR3 consists of 16 residues. The germline V gene encodes CDR1 MGHRA and CDR2 YSYEKL. Trimming cost V 2 bases and J 4 bases, with 15 bases left between them. The CDR3 DNA reads TGCGCCAGCAGCCAAACCGGGCCGCAGCTTTACAATGAGCAGTTCTTC. Its translation is CASSQTGPQLYNEQFF.

The chain is built from TRBV7-9 and TRBJ1-5, with D unresolved. Per germline, CDR1 SEHNR and CDR2 FQNEAQ (reference sequence). Trimming removed 5 bases from V and 7 bases from J, with 15 bases in between. The CDR3 runs to 14 residues. The CDR3: CASSPSGREQPQHF. The CDR3 nucleotides read TGTGCCAGCAGCCCCTCCGGGAGGGAGCAGCCCCAGCATTTT. Filled out from reference TRBV7-9 and TRBJ1-5, the complete variable domain reads DTGVSQNPRHKITKRGQNVTFRCDPISEHNRLYWYRQTLGQGPEFLTYFQNEAQLEKSRLLSDRFSAERPKGSFSTLEIQRTEQGDSAMYLCASSPSGREQPQHFGDGTRLSIL.

The J gene is TRBJ2-7, the V gene TRBV19, with D perhaps TRBD1 or TRBD2 (5 bases each). V dropped 4 bases and J dropped 2 bases, with 12 bases sitting between them. The CDR3 consists of 14 residues. In germline, CDR1 is LNHDA, CDR2 SQIVND (reference sequence). The CDR3 here is CASSTDSGPYEQYF. CDR3 coding DNA: TGTGCCAGTAGTACTGACAGCGGACCCTACGAGCAGTACTTC.

This clone was recorded once. The gene calls are TRBV5-4 and TRBJ2-3; 7 positions match TRBD1. V trimming: 5 bases; J trimming: 2 bases; junction bases outside the gene matches: 5. Looked up from germline, CDR1 is SGHNT and CDR2 is YYREEE (reference sequence). CDR3 length: 14 residues. CDR3 nucleotide sequence: TGTGCCAGCAGGACAGGGTCCCTCACAGATACGCAGTATTTT. Its translation is CASRTGSLTDTQYF.

J is TRBJ1-2 and V is TRBV12-3 or TRBV12-4; D call uncertain. This CDR3 comprises 13 residues. V shed 6 bases and J shed 4 bases, with 12 bases lying between them. CDR3 residues: CASSKDQFYGYTF. The CDR3 DNA follows: TGTGCCAGCAGCAAGGATCAGTTCTATGGCTACACCTTC.

The chain recombines TRBV6-4 with TRBJ1-1; no definite D call. Trimming cost V 0 bases and J 1 base, with 9 bases left between them. The CDR3 loop spans 15 amino acids. The germline V gene encodes CDR1 MRHNA and CDR2 SNTAGT. CDR3 region: CASSDSIEGNTEAFF. As DNA, the CDR3 is TGTGCCAGCAGTGACTCGATCGAAGGGAACACTGAAGCTTTCTTT.

The genes are TRBV5-5 and TRBJ2-7; TRBD1 agrees at 8 bases. The CDR3 loop spans 14 amino acids. With V trimmed by 0 bases and J by 3 bases, 2 bases remained unmatched. The germline V gene encodes CDR1 SGHKS and CDR2 YYEKEE (reference sequence). The CDR3 DNA reads TGTGCCAGCAGCTTGGCCGGACAGGGCTACGAGCAGTACTTC. Translation gives CASSLAGQGYEQYF.

V usage is TRBV7-3 and J usage is TRBJ2-3; 10 positions agree with TRBD2. The CDR3 runs 16 residues. Looked up from germline, CDR1 is SGHTA and CDR2 is FQGTGA. V shed 5 bases, J shed 1 base, and the junction held 6 bases outside the gene matches. CDR3 DNA: TGTGCCAGCAGCCGCTCTAGCGGGGGTGGCACAGATACGCAGTATTTT. Translating gives CASSRSSGGGTDTQYF.

The rearrangement links TRBV5-6 to TRBJ1-1; maybe TRBD1 (5 bases). Trimming pared 0 bases from V and 1 base from J, leaving 10 bases between. The germline CDR1 and CDR2 sequences are SGHDT and YYEEEE. The CDR3 extends over 15 amino acids. CDR3 DNA: TGTGCCAGCAGCTTGGTTCGGGGACGGAACACTGAAGCTTTCTTT. Protein: CASSLVRGRNTEAFF.

The rearrangement joins TRBV7-2 to TRBJ2-7; no definite D call. Germline V gene data show CDR1 as SGHTA and CDR2 as FQGNSA. This CDR3 comprises 14 residues. The germline V and J ends were trimmed by 7 bases and 3 bases, with 16 bases remaining between them. The chain's CDR3 is CASTKTETHYEQYF. CDR3 DNA sequence: TGTGCCAGCACCAAGACCGAGACTCACTACGAGCAGTACTTC. Looking up the rest from reference TRBV7-2 and TRBJ2-7 gives the full variable domain: GAGVSQSPSNKVTEKGKDVELRCDPISGHTALYWYRQSLGQGLEFLIYFQGNSAPDKSGLPSDRFSAERTGGSVSTLTIQRTQQEDSAVYLCASTKTETHYEQYFGPGTRLTVT.

The CDR3 sequence: CASRSGDTEAFF. The CDR3 bases are TGTGCCAGCCGCTCGGGGGACACTGAAGCTTTCTTT. The gene calls are TRBV5-4 and TRBJ1-1, with a weak D call TRBD1 (5 bases). V dropped 7 bases and J dropped 3 bases, with 10 bases sitting between them. This CDR3 region has 12 residues. Looked up from germline, CDR1 is SGHNT and CDR2 is YYREEE (reference sequence).

The chain has TRBV30 and TRBJ1-2, with D possibly TRBD1 on 5 matching bases. V lost 4 bases and J 8 bases, leaving 23 bases between the germline ends. The CDR3 spans 15 residues. Germline V gives CDR1 GTSNPN, CDR2 SVGIG (reference sequence). In DNA form, the CDR3 reads TGTGCCTGGACCTCGGACAAGGGTCCCCGGGGCGGCTACACCTTC. This gives the protein CAWTSDKGPRGGYTF. Together with reference TRBV30 and TRBJ1-2, the CDR3 gives the full variable domain: SQTIHQWPATLVQPVGSPLSLECTVEGTSNPNLYWYRQAAGRGLQLLFYSVGIGQISSEVPQNLSASRPQDRQFILSSKKLLLSDSGFYLCAWTSDKGPRGGYTFGSGTRLTVV.

This clone was counted a single time. V is TRBV28 and J is TRBJ2-3; TRBD2 matches at 9 bases. Germline CDR1 is MDHEN and CDR2 is SYDVKM. This CDR3 contains 14 residues. Losses at the gene ends were 7 bases for V and 1 base for J; bases not matched to a gene: 3. CDR3 in DNA: TGTGCCAGCAAGAAGCGGGGGGGCACAGATACGCAGTATTTT. This gives the protein CASKKRGGTDTQYF.

The rearrangement links TRBV4-2 to TRBJ2-7; 8 bases match TRBD2. The CDR3 sequence is 15 residues long. CDR1 and CDR2 from the germline V gene are LGHNA and YNFKEQ. Trimming at V came to 3 bases and at J to 0 bases, leaving 4 bases not matched to a gene. The CDR3 loop is CASSHSGASSYEQYF. The CDR3 region has the DNA TGTGCCAGCAGCCATAGCGGGGCCTCCTCCTACGAGCAGTACTTC.